Each of the 21 T cell receptor beta chains below was sequenced from the same sample in a study of blood T cell repertoires in COVID-19. Libraries were prepared by immunoSEQ multiplex PCR; TCRdb keeps only in-frame clonotypes and omits some of them. The sample yields 150,000 or so clones, approximately 80% seen once. Sequencing was performed on peripheral blood. These receptors all come from a woman between 55 and 75 years old with acute or convalescent COVID-19.

The V and J genes are TRBV7-9 and TRBJ1-1, with 11 bases matching TRBD1. The length of the CDR3 is 14 residues. Germline V lookup: CDR1 SEHNR, CDR2 FQNEAQ (reference sequence). V shed 4 bases, J shed 10 bases, and the junction held 8 bases outside the gene matches. The CDR3 DNA follows: TGTGCCAGCAGCTCCCGGGACAGGGGGAAAGCAGCTTTCTTT. Translation gives CASSSRDRGKAAFF.

J is TRBJ1-2 and V is TRBV3-1 (or the pseudogene TRBV3-2), with unresolved D. Germline CDR1 LGHDT, CDR2 YNNKEL (reference sequence). V lost 3 bases, J lost 2 bases, and 10 bases lay in between. CDR3 length: 14 residues. The CDR3 loop is CASSQAVQNYGYTF. CDR3 coding DNA: TGTGCCAGCAGCCAGGCCGTCCAAAACTATGGCTACACCTTC.

This clone was picked up many times. The chain links TRBV29-1 to TRBJ2-5; 8 bases line up with TRBD2. V was clipped by 5 bases and J by 5 bases; unmatched bases: 13. Germline values: CDR1 SQVTM, CDR2 ANQGSEA. The CDR3 is made up of 15 amino acids. Written as DNA, the CDR3 is TGCAGCGTTTACCCTCGGGCTAGCGGGTGGGAGACCCAGTACTTC. Its protein is CSVYPRASGWETQYF.

The gene calls are TRBV19 and TRBJ1-1; D is uncertain. There are 14 residues in the CDR3. Trimming took off 3 bases at V and 0 bases at J, with 8 bases between the two ends. CDR1 and CDR2 from the germline V gene are LNHDA and SQIVND (reference sequence). CDR3 residues: CASSIDGVNTEAFF. The CDR3 nucleotides are TGTGCCAGTAGTATCGACGGAGTGAACACTGAAGCTTTCTTT. Together with reference TRBV19 and TRBJ1-1, the CDR3 gives the full variable domain: DGGITQSPKYLFRKEGQNVTLSCEQNLNHDAMYWYRQDPGQGLRLIYYSQIVNDFQKGDIAEGYSVSREKKESFPLTVTSAQKNPTAFYLCASSIDGVNTEAFFGQGTRLTVV.

The chain recombines TRBV6-6 with TRBJ1-4; 7 nucleotides agree with TRBD1. From germline, CDR1 is MNHNY and CDR2 SVGAGI (reference sequence). The CDR3 sequence is 13 residues long. V trimming: 7 bases; J trimming: 6 bases; junction bases outside the gene matches: 5. CDR3 sequence reads: CASTRGRDEKLFF. The CDR3 region has the DNA TGTGCCAGCACGAGGGGGCGGGATGAAAAACTGTTTTTT.

This sequence joins TRBV7-9 and TRBJ2-3, with D perhaps TRBD2 (6 bases). In germline, CDR1 is SEHNR, CDR2 FQNEAQ (reference sequence). The germline V and J ends were trimmed by 6 bases and 6 bases, with 16 bases remaining between them. The CDR3 runs to 14 residues. The CDR3 DNA sequence: TGTGCCAGCAGACCCACTTACGGAGGGGATACGCAGTATTTT. This codes for CASRPTYGGDTQYF.

The chain employs TRBV2 and TRBJ2-2; TRBD1 matches 8 bases. CDR1 is SNHLY and CDR2 is FYNNEI in the germline V gene. The CDR3 contains 16 residues. The ends lost 5 bases at V and 1 base at J; junction bases unmatched: 6. The CDR3 region is CASSQQGVRNTGELFF. In DNA form, the CDR3 reads TGTGCCAGCAGTCAACAGGGGGTCAGGAACACCGGGGAGCTGTTTTTT.

This chain joins TRBV6-5 and TRBJ2-3; no reliable D call. The germline CDR1 and CDR2 sequences are MNHEY and SVGAGI. The CDR3 has 13 residues. V was cut by 1 base and J by 4 bases, with 6 bases left in between. CDR3 residues: CASSYYQSDTQYF. In DNA, the CDR3 is TGTGCCAGCAGTTACTACCAGTCAGATACGCAGTATTTT.

This clone was seen more than once but under ten times. This chain joins TRBV10-3 and TRBJ2-7, with 9 bases lining up with TRBD2. Per germline, CDR1 ENHRY and CDR2 SYGVKD. This CDR3 has 15 amino acids. V lost 0 bases, J lost 5 bases, and 5 bases stayed unmatched. As DNA, the CDR3 is TGTGCCATCAGTGAGTCGATCCAGCGGGGGGACGAGCAGTACTTC. This gives the protein CAISESIQRGDEQYF.

The gene calls are TRBV18 and TRBJ2-7, with 9 bases aligning to TRBD1. Germline CDR1 is KGHSH and CDR2 is LQKENI. The CDR3 length is 16 residues. V trimming: 6 bases; J trimming: 3 bases; junction bases outside the gene matches: 12. The CDR3 loop reads CASSTSPPGQGYEQYF. The CDR3, as DNA: TGTGCCAGCTCGACGTCCCCCCCGGGACAGGGCTACGAGCAGTACTTC.

The chain has TRBV6-6 and TRBJ2-7, with D unclear. Germline assignment: CDR1 MNHNY and CDR2 SVGAGI (reference sequence). The V end was cut by 0 bases, the J end by 10 bases, with 10 bases between. The CDR3 is 12 amino acids. In DNA form, the CDR3 reads TGTGCCAGCAGTTACTCGAGCCTCTCTCAGTACTTC. Residues: CASSYSSLSQYF.

The chain carries TRBV7-3 and TRBJ2-3; TRBD2 is a possible D gene (6 bases). Germline V gene lookup returns CDR1 SGHTA and CDR2 FQGTGA. The CDR3 totals 14 residues. The V end lost 1 base, the J end lost 2 bases, and 7 bases lay between the germline ends. The CDR3 loop reads CASSLKDYTDTQYF. The CDR3 DNA is TGTGCCAGCAGCTTAAAGGACTACACAGATACGCAGTATTTT.

The gene calls are TRBV19 and TRBJ1-2; 7 nucleotides align to TRBD1. The ends lost 7 bases at V and 4 bases at J; junction bases unmatched: 6. This CDR3 has 13 residues. Germline V gene sequence: CDR1 LNHDA, CDR2 SQIVND (reference sequence). DNA for the CDR3: TGTGCCAGTACCGCGACAGGGACCTATGGCTACACCTTC. Its translation is CASTATGTYGYTF.

The V and J genes are TRBV7-3 and TRBJ2-2; 9 bases line up with TRBD2. Germline CDR1 is SGHTA and CDR2 is FQGTGA. V lost 5 bases to trimming and J lost 1 base; unmatched junction nucleotides: 8. The CDR3 has 17 residues. This chain's CDR3 is CASSPPGGGENTGELFF. As DNA, the CDR3 is TGTGCCAGCAGCCCCCCTGGCGGGGGGGAGAACACCGGGGAGCTGTTTTTT.

The V call is TRBV19, the J call TRBJ1-1; no reliable D call. Germline CDR1 LNHDA, CDR2 SQIVND (reference sequence). V gave up 7 bases and J gave up 3 bases, with 6 bases separating them. This CDR3 comprises 11 residues. CDR3 loop: CASNGHTEAFF. CDR3 nucleotides: TGTGCCAGTAATGGCCACACTGAAGCTTTCTTT.

This chain connects TRBV12-3 or TRBV12-4 to TRBJ1-2; D unclear. CDR3 length: 11 residues. V dropped 8 bases and J dropped 1 base, with 5 bases sitting between them. In DNA, the CDR3 is TGTGCCAGCCGGGGTAACTATGGCTACACCTTC. Protein: CASRGNYGYTF.

This clone was observed a handful of times. The genes are TRBV3-1 (or the pseudogene TRBV3-2) and TRBJ2-7, with D tentatively TRBD2 (6 bases). V was cut by 1 base and J by 3 bases, with 10 bases left in between. The germline CDR1 and CDR2 sequences are LGHDT and YNNKEL (reference sequence). There are 14 residues in the CDR3. DNA for the CDR3: TGTGCCAGCAGCCAAGCTGGGGGGATCTACGAGCAGTACTTC. It is translated as CASSQAGGIYEQYF.

V is TRBV12-1 and J is TRBJ2-3; the table gives TRBD1 as D, unverified against the DNA. TRBV12-1 is reported as a pseudogene. CDR3 length: 18 amino acids. The CDR3 DNA reads as TGTGCCAGCAGCCCAGTAGCCAACTGGGACAGCCCCAGCTATACGCAGTATTTT. Its protein is CASSPVANWDSPSYTQYF.

The sample holds one count of this clone. The CDR3 DNA reads TGTGCCTGGAGTGTTTCGACAGGGAGCACAGATACGCAGTATTTT. Translated: CAWSVSTGSTDTQYF. V usage is TRBV30 and J usage is TRBJ2-3; 7 nucleotides agree with TRBD1. Looked up from germline, CDR1 is GTSNPN and CDR2 is SVGIG (reference sequence). The junction had 3 bases not matched to a gene; V was cut back by 0 bases and J by 0 bases. CDR3 length: 15 residues.

This clone was seen only once. This sequence joins TRBV7-2 and TRBJ1-5; D gene ambiguous. The CDR3 sequence is 16 residues long. V was trimmed by 1 base and J by 1 base, leaving 11 bases between them. CDR1 and CDR2 from the germline V gene are SGHTA and FQGNSA. As DNA, the CDR3 is TGTGCCAGCAGCTTAGTTGGCACGAGGAGCAATCAGCCCCAGCATTTT. Protein sequence: CASSLVGTRSNQPQHF.

This chain connects TRBV28 to TRBJ1-1; D might be TRBD1 (5 bases). Germline loops: CDR1 MDHEN, CDR2 SYDVKM. The CDR3 length is 15 residues. The ends were cut back, 6 bases at V and 1 base at J, with 15 bases in the middle. Here the CDR3 DNA reads TGTGCCAGCAGCTCTACAGGCCAAAAGAACACTGAAGCTTTCTTT. The encoded protein is CASSSTGQKNTEAFF.